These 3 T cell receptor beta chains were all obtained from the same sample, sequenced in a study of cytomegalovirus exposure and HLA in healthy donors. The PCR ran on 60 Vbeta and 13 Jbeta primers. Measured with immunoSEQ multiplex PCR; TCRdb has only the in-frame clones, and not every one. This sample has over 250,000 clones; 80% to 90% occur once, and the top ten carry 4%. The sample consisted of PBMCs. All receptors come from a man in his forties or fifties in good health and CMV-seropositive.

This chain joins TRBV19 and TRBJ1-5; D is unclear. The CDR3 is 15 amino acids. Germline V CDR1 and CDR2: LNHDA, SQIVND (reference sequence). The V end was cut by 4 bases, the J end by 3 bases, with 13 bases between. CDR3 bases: TGTGCCAGTAGTAAGCGGGCCGGGGACAATCAGCCCCAGCATTTT. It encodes CASSKRAGDNQPQHF.

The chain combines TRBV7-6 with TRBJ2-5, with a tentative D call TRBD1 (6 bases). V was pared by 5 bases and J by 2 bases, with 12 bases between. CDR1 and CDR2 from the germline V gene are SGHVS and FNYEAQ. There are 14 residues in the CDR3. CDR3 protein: CASSLTGMQETQYF. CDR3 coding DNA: TGTGCCAGCAGCCTTACAGGGATGCAAGAGACCCAGTACTTC.

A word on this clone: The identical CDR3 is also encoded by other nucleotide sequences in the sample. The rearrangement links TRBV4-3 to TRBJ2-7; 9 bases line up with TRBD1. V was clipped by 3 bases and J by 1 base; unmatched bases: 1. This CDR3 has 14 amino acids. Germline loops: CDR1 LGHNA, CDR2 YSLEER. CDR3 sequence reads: CASSHGQGSYEQYF. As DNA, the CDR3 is TGCGCCAGCAGCCACGGACAGGGGTCCTACGAGCAGTACTTC.